This is a list of T cell receptor beta chains from one sample in a study of cytomegalovirus exposure and HLA in healthy donors. This table comes from immunoSEQ multiplex PCR, and its TCRdb copy is limited to in-frame clones, with some not included. This sample has some 150,000 clones, with about 78% found just once. The sequencing input was PBMCs. These receptors all stem from a male donor in good health and CMV-seronegative. The CDR3 runs from the conserved cysteine through the conserved F or W. Each record gives: V gene, clone size, J gene, D gene, CDR3 DNA, CDR3 protein. D genes are given only for firm matches. Some rows mark clone size as missing; the rest say once, few, many or name a class of expanded clone.

TRBV27	-	TRBJ1-1	TRBD1	TGTGCCAGCAGTTTGGAGGGGGCTGGAAAAGCTTTCTTT	CASSLEGAGKAFF
TRBV4-1	-	TRBJ1-4	-	TGCGCCAGCAGCCAAGAGGGGCTCTTTGAAAAACTGTTTTTT	CASSQEGLFEKLFF
TRBV7-3	-	TRBJ2-3	-	TGTGCCAGCAGCCCCGTGAGCACAGATACGCAGTATTTT	CASSPVSTDTQYF
TRBV15	-	TRBJ1-2	TRBD1	TGTGCCACCAGCAGAGAGGCCCCCGACAGGGACTATGGCTACACCTTC	CATSREAPDRDYGYTF
TRBV11-2	-	TRBJ2-7	TRBD1	TGTGCCAGCAGCCCCGGGACAGGGACCTACGAGCAGTACTTC	CASSPGTGTYEQYF
TRBV30	once	TRBJ1-2	TRBD1	TGTGCCTGGAGGGCAAATGGACAGGACTATGGCTACACCTTC	CAWRANGQDYGYTF
TRBV29-1	-	TRBJ1-1	-	TGCAGCGCCCTGCGCGGGGAGAACACTGAAGCTTTCTTT	CSALRGENTEAFF
TRBV5-4	-	TRBJ1-4	-	TGTGCCAGCAGCTTGGACGGAATAAGAGGCGAAAAACTGTTTTTT	CASSLDGIRGEKLFF
TRBV6-1	-	TRBJ1-1	-	TGTGCCAGCAGTGGCCTGAGGCACACTGAAGCTTTCTTT	CASSGLRHTEAFF
TRBV19	few	TRBJ1-2	-	TGTGCCAGTAGTATGGGGCACATACCAAGTTACTATGGCTACACCTTC	CASSMGHIPSYYGYTF
TRBV28	-	TRBJ1-1	-	TGTGCCAGCAGTAACCCCGGGACTCGAGCTGCTGAAGCTTTCTTT	CASSNPGTRAAEAFF
TRBV6-5	-	TRBJ2-5	-	TGTGCCAGCAGTACCCATCCCTACGAGGAGCAGTACTTC	CASSTHPYEEQYF
TRBV7-8	-	TRBJ1-6	-	TGTGCCAGCAGCTTAAAAGGGGATTCACCCCTCCACTTT	CASSLKGDSPLHF
TRBV7-2	-	TRBJ2-7	-	TGTGCCAGCAGCTCTGGCGGAAGCGCCTACGAGCAGTACTTC	CASSSGGSAYEQYF
TRBV6-1	many	TRBJ2-3	TRBD1	TGTGCCAGCAGTGAATCAGGGGGAAGAACAGATACGCAGTATTTT	CASSESGGRTDTQYF
TRBV6-5	-	TRBJ2-7	TRBD1	TGTGCCAGCAGTTACTCTGGGACAGGGGGCTACGAGCAGTACTTC	CASSYSGTGGYEQYF
TRBV7-9	few	TRBJ2-7	TRBD2	TGTGCCAGCAGCCGGACTAGCGGGGGGGCCGAGCAGTACTTC	CASSRTSGGAEQYF
TRBV10-3	few	TRBJ2-2	TRBD2	TGTGCCATCAGTGACCTAGCGGGGTACACCGGGGAGCTGTTTTTT	CAISDLAGYTGELFF
TRBV5-1	-	TRBJ1-1	-	TGCGCCAGCAGCGGGGAGGGAACTGAAGCTTTCTTT	CASSGEGTEAFF
TRBV27	-	TRBJ2-7	-	TGTGCCAGCAGCTCGCAGGGAAACGAGCAGTACTTC	CASSSQGNEQYF